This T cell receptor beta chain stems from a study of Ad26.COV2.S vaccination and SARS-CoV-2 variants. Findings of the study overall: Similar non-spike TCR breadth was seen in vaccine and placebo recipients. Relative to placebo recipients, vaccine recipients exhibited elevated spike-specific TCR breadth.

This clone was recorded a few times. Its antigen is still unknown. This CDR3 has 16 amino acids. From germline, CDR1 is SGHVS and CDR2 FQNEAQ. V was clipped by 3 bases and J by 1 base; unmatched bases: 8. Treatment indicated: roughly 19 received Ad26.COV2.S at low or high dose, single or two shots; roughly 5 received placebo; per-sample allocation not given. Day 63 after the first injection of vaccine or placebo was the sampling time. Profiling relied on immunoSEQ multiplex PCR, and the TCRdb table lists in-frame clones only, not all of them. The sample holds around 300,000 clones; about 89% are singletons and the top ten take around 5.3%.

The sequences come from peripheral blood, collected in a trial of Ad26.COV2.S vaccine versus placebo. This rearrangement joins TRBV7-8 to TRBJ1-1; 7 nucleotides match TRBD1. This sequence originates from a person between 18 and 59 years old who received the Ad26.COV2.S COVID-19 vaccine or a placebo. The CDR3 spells CASSFLSGTENTEAFF. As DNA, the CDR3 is TGTGCCAGCAGCTTTCTTTCCGGGACAGAGAACACTGAAGCTTTCTTT.